A selection of T cell receptor beta chains follows, all from one sample in a study of long-term antiretroviral therapy in people with HIV. Sequencing used immunoSEQ multiplex PCR; TCRdb keeps in-frame clones, though not all of them. The sample yields 45,000 to 50,000 clones, around 84% seen once. The sample consisted of unsorted PBMCs, taken 0.8 years after starting antiretroviral therapy. These receptors all stem from a woman in her late teens or twenties with HIV. Both conserved end residues are trimmed from each CDR3. The order of the fields is J gene, V gene, CDR3 protein.

TRBJ2-7 | TRBV28 | ASSPAGMGREGLPYEQY
TRBJ2-2 | TRBV19 | ASSIYGGGTGELF
TRBJ2-5 | TRBV9 | ASSATGAVGETQY
TRBJ2-1 | TRBV9 | ASSSGGSGIYNEQF
TRBJ2-5 | TRBV19 | ASSTTGGQTQY
TRBJ1-3 | TRBV6-1 | ASKFRGTTGNTIY
TRBJ2-7 | TRBV2 | ASSEGTGAYEQY
TRBJ2-7 | TRBV4-1 | ASSQTPGLGAYEQY
TRBJ2-5 | TRBV7-9 | ASSLMPRVGETQY
TRBJ2-1 | TRBV29-1 | SVGIQGSDYGGQF
TRBJ1-4 | TRBV18 | ASSPNRGRDEKLF
TRBJ1-1 | TRBV4-1 | ASSTQQGNTEAF
TRBJ2-7 | TRBV6-5 | ASRGRNYEQY
TRBJ2-1 | TRBV28 | ASRAYGGHNEQF
TRBJ2-7 | TRBV7-2 | ASSLVWQGAHEQY
TRBJ2-1 | TRBV5-6 | ASSLAGGQF
TRBJ1-1 | TRBV7-2 | ASSLEAMGWDTEAF
TRBJ2-5 | TRBV7-2 | ASSSGTGAVKETQY
TRBJ2-7 | TRBV2 | ASIVGYEQY
TRBJ2-3 | TRBV9 | ASSLQGATDTQY
TRBJ2-7 | TRBV23-1 | ANHHRAATGERYEQY
TRBJ2-7 | TRBV21-1 | ASSAGLAARNEQY
TRBJ1-2 | TRBV6-5 | ASSYAGMGPGGYT
TRBJ1-2 | TRBV19 | ASSIDHAGLYGYT
TRBJ1-5 | TRBV27 | ASSPLYRGNQPQH